This T cell receptor beta chain originates from a study of control samples from healthy donors and cancer patients. Sequencing was performed with immunoSEQ multiplex PCR; in TCRdb, only in-frame clones are kept and a portion is missing. The data show about 120,000 clones, with roughly 91% seen just once and around 8.7% held by the top ten. The CDR3 has 15 amino acids. V lost 0 bases, J lost 6 bases, and 6 bases stayed unmatched. Germline V gene data show CDR1 as SGDLS and CDR2 as YYNGEE. V and J are TRBV9 and TRBJ1-1, with 9 bases matching TRBD1. The clonotype was recovered from a man aged 35 to 55 in good health. Sequencing was done on a sample of blood. The CDR3 sequence is CASSVAGTGNSEAFF. In nucleotides, the CDR3 is TGTGCCAGCAGCGTAGCCGGGACAGGGAATTCTGAAGCTTTCTTT.